This T cell receptor beta chain was sequenced during a study of T cells in Graves' hyperthyroidism and ophthalmopathy. There were TCR beta CDR3 regions amplified from RNA transcripts. When the TCR CDR3 underwent first-round RT-PCR, the HTBI primer set was used. TCRdb independently ran MiXCR on the multiplex PCR reads; one entry per CDR3 protein. This sample has 370,000 or so distinct CDR3 sequences, with around a sixth found just once. Trimming took 0 bases from V and 1 from J, leaving 7 bases between them. The germline gives CDR1 GTSNPN, CDR2 SVGIG (reference sequence). The CDR3 length is 15 residues. A few counts support this clonotype.

Source material: blood. The TCR originated in a woman aged 18-29 years with Graves' hyperthyroidism that later progressed to Graves' ophthalmopathy. The chain uses TRBV30 and TRBJ2-6, with D hard to call. The CDR3: CAWSVGVSGANVLTF. CDR3 bases: TGTGCCTGGAGTGTAGGTGTTTCTGGGGCCAACGTCCTGACTTTC.